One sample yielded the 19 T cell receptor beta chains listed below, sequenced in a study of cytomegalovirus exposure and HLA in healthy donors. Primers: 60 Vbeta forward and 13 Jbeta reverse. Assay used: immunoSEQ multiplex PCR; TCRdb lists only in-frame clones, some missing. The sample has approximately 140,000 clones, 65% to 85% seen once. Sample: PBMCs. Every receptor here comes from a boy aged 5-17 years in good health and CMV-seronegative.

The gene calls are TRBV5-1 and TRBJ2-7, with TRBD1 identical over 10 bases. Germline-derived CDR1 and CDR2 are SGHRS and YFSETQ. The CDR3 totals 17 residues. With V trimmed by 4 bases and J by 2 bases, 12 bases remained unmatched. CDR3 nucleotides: TGCGCCAGCAGCCCTAAGACAGGGGGCCCAACAACCTACGAGCAGTACTTC. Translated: CASSPKTGGPTTYEQYF.

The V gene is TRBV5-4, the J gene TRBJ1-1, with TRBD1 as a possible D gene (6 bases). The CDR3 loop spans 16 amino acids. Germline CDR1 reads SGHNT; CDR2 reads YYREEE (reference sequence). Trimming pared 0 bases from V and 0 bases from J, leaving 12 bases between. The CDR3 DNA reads TGTGCCAGCAGCTTGGTCCCGGGACAAATGAACACTGAAGCTTTCTTT. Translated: CASSLVPGQMNTEAFF.

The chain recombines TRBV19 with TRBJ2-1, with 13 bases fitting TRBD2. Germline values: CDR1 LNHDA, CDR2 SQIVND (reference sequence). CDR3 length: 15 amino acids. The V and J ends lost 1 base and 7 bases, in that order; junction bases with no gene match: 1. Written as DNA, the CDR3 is TGTGCCAGTAGTATAGGGACTAGCGGGAGAAATGAGCAGTTCTTC. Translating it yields CASSIGTSGRNEQFF. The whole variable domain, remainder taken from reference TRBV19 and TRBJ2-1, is DGGITQSPKYLFRKEGQNVTLSCEQNLNHDAMYWYRQDPGQGLRLIYYSQIVNDFQKGDIAEGYSVSREKKESFPLTVTSAQKNPTAFYLCASSIGTSGRNEQFFGPGTRLTVL.

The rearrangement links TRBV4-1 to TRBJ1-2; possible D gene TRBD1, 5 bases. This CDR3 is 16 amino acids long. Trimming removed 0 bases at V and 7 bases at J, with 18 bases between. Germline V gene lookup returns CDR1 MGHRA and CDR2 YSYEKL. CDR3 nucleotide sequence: TGCGCCAGCAGCCAAGATTGGATATCGATCGACAGTGGCTACACCTTC. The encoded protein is CASSQDWISIDSGYTF.

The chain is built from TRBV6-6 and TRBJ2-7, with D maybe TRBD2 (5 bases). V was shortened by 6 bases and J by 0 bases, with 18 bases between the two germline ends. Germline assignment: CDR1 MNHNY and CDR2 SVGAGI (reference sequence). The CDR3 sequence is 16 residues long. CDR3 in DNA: TGTGCCAGCAGCCCCTCACCGGTCGGACTCTCCTACGAGCAGTACTTC. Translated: CASSPSPVGLSYEQYF.

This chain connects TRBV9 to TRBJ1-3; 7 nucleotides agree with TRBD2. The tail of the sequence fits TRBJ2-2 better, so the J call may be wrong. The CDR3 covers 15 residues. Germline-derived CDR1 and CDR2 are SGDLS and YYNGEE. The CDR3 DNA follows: TGTGCCAGCAGCGTAGGCGGGAGTATCACCGGGGAGCTGTTTTTT. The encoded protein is CASSVGGSITGELFF.

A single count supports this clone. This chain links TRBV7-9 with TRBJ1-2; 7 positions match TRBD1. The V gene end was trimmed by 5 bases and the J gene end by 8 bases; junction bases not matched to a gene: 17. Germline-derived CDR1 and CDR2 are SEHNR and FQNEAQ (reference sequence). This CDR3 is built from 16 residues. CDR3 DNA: TGTGCCAGCAGCCGGGACGGACAGGCCGGGTTGAGGGGCTACACCTTC. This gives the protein CASSRDGQAGLRGYTF.

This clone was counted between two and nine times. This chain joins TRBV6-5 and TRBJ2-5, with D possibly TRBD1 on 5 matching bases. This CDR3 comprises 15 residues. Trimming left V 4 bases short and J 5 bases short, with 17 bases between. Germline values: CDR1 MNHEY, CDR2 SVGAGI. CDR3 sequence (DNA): TGTGCCAGCAGTTCGACGGAACAGGTCACGGAGACCCAGTACTTC. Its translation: CASSSTEQVTETQYF.

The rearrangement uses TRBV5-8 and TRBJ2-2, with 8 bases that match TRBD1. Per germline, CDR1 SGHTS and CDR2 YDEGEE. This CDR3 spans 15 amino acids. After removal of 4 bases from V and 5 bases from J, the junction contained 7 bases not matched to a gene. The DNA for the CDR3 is TGTGCCAGCAGCAGGGACAGGACGGGGACCGGGGAGCTGTTTTTT. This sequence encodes CASSRDRTGTGELFF.

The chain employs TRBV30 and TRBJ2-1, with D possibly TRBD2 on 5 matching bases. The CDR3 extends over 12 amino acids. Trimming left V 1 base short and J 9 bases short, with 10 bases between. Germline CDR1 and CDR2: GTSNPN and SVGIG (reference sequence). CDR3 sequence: CAWSGRRLEQFF. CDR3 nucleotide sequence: TGTGCCTGGAGTGGACGGAGGCTTGAGCAGTTCTTC.

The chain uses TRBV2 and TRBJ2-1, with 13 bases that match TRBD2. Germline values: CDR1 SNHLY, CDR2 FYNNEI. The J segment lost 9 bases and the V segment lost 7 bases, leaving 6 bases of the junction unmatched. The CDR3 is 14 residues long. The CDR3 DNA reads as TGTGCCAGCACCGGACTAGCGGGAGTCGCTGAGCAGTTCTTC. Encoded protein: CASTGLAGVAEQFF.

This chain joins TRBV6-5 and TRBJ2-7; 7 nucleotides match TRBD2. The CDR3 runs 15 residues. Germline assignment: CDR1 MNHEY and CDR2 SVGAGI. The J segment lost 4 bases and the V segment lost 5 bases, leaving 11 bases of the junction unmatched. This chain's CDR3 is CASSMGGGSGYEQYF. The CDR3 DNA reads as TGTGCCAGCAGTATGGGCGGCGGGAGCGGGTACGAGCAGTACTTC.

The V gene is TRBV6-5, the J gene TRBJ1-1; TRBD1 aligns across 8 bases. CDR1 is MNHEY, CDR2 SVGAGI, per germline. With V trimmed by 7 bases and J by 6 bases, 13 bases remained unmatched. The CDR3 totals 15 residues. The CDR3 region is CASTKPGGKGAEAFF. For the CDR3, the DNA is TGTGCCAGCACCAAGCCAGGGGGCAAGGGCGCTGAAGCTTTCTTT.

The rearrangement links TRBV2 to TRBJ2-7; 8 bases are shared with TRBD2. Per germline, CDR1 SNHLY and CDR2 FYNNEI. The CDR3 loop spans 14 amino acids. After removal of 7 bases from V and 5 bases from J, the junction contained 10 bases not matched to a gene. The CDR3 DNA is TGTGCCAGCACCACCCCGGGACTAGTAGACGAGCAGTACTTC. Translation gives CASTTPGLVDEQYF.

CDR3 amino acids: CASSPTSGSIGTQYF. CDR3 nucleotides: TGTGCCAGCAGCCCGACTAGCGGGAGCATAGGGACCCAGTACTTC. V usage is TRBV7-6 and J usage is TRBJ2-5, with 12 bases that match TRBD2. Germline V gives CDR1 SGHVS, CDR2 FNYEAQ. This CDR3 has 15 amino acids. The trim removed 5 bases at V and 7 bases at J, leaving 8 bases unmatched. Filled out from reference TRBV7-6 and TRBJ2-5, the complete variable domain reads GAGVSQSPRYKVTKRGQDVALRCDPISGHVSLYWYRQALGQGPEFLTYFNYEAQQDKSGLPNDRFSAERPEGSISTLTIQRTEQRDSAMYRCASSPTSGSIGTQYFGPGTRLLVL.

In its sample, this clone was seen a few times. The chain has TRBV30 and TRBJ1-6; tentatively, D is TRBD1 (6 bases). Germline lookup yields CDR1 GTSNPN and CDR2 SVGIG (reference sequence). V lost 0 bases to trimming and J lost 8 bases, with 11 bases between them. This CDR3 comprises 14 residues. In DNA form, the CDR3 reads TGTGCCTGGAGTGTCCTTCAGGGGTATTCACCCCTCCACTTT. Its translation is CAWSVLQGYSPLHF.

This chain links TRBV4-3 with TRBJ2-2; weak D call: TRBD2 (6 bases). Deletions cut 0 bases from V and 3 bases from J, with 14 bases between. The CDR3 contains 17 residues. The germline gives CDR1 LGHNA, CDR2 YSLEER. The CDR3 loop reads CASSQDRERVDTGELFF. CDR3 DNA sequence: TGCGCCAGCAGCCAAGATCGGGAGCGGGTCGACACCGGGGAGCTGTTTTTT.

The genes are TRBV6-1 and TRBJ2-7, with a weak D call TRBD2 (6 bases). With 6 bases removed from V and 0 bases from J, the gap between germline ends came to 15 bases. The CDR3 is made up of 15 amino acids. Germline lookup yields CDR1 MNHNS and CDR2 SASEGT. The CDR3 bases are TGTGCCAGCAGCGCAGGGAGGAAGAGCTCCTACGAGCAGTACTTC. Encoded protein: CASSAGRKSSYEQYF.

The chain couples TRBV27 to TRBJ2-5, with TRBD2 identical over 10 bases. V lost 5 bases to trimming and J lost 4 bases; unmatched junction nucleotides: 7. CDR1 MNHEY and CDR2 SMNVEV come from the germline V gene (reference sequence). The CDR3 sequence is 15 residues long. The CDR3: CASSPRTSGLETQYF. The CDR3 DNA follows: TGTGCCAGCAGTCCACGGACTAGCGGTTTAGAGACCCAGTACTTC.